The source of this T cell receptor (beta chain) is a study of lymphopenia after photon versus proton radiotherapy. Whole-study findings and limits: In patients who died, overall survival fell as post-nadir TCR diversity dropped more. After the lymphocyte nadir, photon-treated repertoires showed oligoclonal expansion, especially of CD8+ Temra cells.

This clone showed up just once. The target antigen is unknown. The data were produced by immunoSEQ multiplex PCR, yet TCRdb's version contains in-frame clones alone and is incomplete. The table lists about 26,000 clones, around four fifths of them singletons, with 3.7% in the top ten. The CDR3 totals 13 residues. V was pared by 5 bases and J by 4 bases, with 2 bases of the junction left unmatched. From germline, CDR1 is SGHNT and CDR2 YENEEA. The source material was peripheral blood, sampled from a patient treated with photon-based radiotherapy. V is TRBV11-3 and J is TRBJ2-7; TRBD1 matches 10 bases. The sequence was collected from a woman aged 50 to 65 with pancreatic cancer. For the CDR3, the DNA is TGTGCCAGCAGCAAGGACAGGGGGTACGAGCAGTACTTC. Protein: CASSKDRGYEQYF.